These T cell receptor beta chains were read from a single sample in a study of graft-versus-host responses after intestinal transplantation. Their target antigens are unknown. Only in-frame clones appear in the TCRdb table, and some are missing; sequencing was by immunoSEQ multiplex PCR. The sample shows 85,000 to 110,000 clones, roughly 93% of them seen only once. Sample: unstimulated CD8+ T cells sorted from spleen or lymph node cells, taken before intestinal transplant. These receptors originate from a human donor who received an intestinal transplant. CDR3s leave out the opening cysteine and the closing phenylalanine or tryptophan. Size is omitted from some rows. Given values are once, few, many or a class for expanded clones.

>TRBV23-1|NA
ASSQLAGMNTEAF
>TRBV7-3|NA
ASSPGQTNTEAF
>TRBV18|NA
ASSPGTGAYEQY
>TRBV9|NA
ASSVGSGTGGRETQY
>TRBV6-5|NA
ASSTAGTAQY
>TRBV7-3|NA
ASSSSRGGLTEAF
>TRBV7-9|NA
ASSQRGHHEQY
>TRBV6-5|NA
ATWGPDETYEQY
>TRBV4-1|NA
ASVREDTSEGTEAF
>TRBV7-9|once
ASSLNRPEAF
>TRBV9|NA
ASSAPNRQETQY
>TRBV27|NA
ASSLSTGGINYGYT
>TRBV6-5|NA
ASSPVENTEAF
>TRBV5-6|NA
ASSRGQGAF